This entry lists 10 T cell receptor beta chains sequenced from one sample in a study of CD8 T cells in ankylosing spondylitis. TCRdb re-called the 5' RACE reads with MiXCR, one entry per CDR3 protein. The table lists about 140,000 distinct CDR3 sequences, around 7.9% of them singletons, with approximately 13% in the top ten. Sequenced: blood, either unsorted or a sorted T cell fraction (not recorded which). Every receptor here comes from a female donor with ankylosing spondylitis or in good health (not recorded which).

The sample holds many counts of this clonotype. The chain's CDR3 is CASSFLGSEAFF. CDR3 DNA: TGTGCCAGCAGTTTCCTCGGGTCGGAAGCTTTCTTT. This chain links TRBV27 with TRBJ1-1; D not resolved. Trimming stripped 3 bases from V and 8 bases from J, with 10 bases between. This CDR3 contains 12 residues. The germline gives CDR1 MNHEY, CDR2 SMNVEV (reference sequence).

This clonotype has ten or more counts. The CDR3, as DNA: TGTGCCAGCAGAGACAGCGATAACTATGGCTACACCTTC. It translates to CASRDSDNYGYTF. The chain employs TRBV6-1 and TRBJ1-2; D is possibly TRBD1 (5 bases). The length of the CDR3 is 13 residues. The V gene's germline CDR1 is MNHNS and CDR2 SASEGT. V lost 6 bases and J lost 1, with 9 bases in between.

This clonotype has a count of ten or more. The chain combines TRBV6-1 with TRBJ1-5; D is ambiguous. V lost 2 bases and J lost 5, with 10 bases in between. The CDR3 spans 14 residues. Germline CDR1 is MNHNS and CDR2 is SASEGT. The CDR3 reads CASSEMEVYQPQHF. The CDR3 nucleotides read TGTGCCAGCAGTGAAATGGAGGTTTATCAGCCCCAGCATTTT.

This clonotype appeared many times. In DNA, the CDR3 is TGTGCCAGCAGCTTAGCCAGCTCTGGAAACACCATATATTTT. Translation gives CASSLASSGNTIYF. This chain joins TRBV7-9 and TRBJ1-3; D remains ambiguous. CDR1 and CDR2 (germline): SEHNR, FQNEAQ (reference sequence). The CDR3 is made up of 14 amino acids. Trimming pared 0 bases from V and 0 bases from J, leaving 3 bases between.

This clonotype occurred many times. The rearrangement joins TRBV4-2 to TRBJ1-5; 7 bases map to TRBD1. The length of the CDR3 is 15 residues. V lost 2 bases, J lost 6 bases, and 7 bases stayed unmatched. CDR1 LGHNA and CDR2 YNFKEQ come from the germline V gene. CDR3 bases: TGTGCCAGCAGCCAATTCTTGGAGGGGGCTCAGCCCCAGCATTTT. It codes for CASSQFLEGAQPQHF.

The table lists this clonotype with many counts. The V call is TRBV12-3 or TRBV12-4, the J call TRBJ2-7; D possibly corresponds to TRBD2 (6 bases). The V and J ends lost 8 bases and 2 bases respectively, with 10 bases between them. CDR3 length: 12 amino acids. For the CDR3, the DNA is TGTGCCAGCCGGAAGCGGGCCTACGAGCAGTACTTC. Translated: CASRKRAYEQYF.

This clonotype has at least ten counts. The chain employs TRBV28 and TRBJ1-1, with 11 bases fitting TRBD1. Trimming took 3 bases from V and 6 from J; bases not matched to a gene: 6. Germline lookup yields CDR1 MDHEN and CDR2 SYDVKM. The CDR3 is 15 amino acids. CDR3 nucleotide sequence: TGTGCCAGCAGTTTCCCGGGACAGGGGGTGGCTGAAGCTTTCTTT. It encodes CASSFPGQGVAEAFF.

This clonotype was seen many times. V and J are TRBV28 and TRBJ2-1; TRBD2 agrees at 12 bases. Trimming cost V 6 bases and J 12 bases; bases outside gene matches: 15. Per germline, CDR1 MDHEN and CDR2 SYDVKM. The CDR3 runs to 16 residues. In DNA form, the CDR3 reads TGTGCCAGCAGCCCCACCGGGACTAGCGGGTCCAGGGGGCAGTTCTTC. Amino acids: CASSPTGTSGSRGQFF.

The chain links TRBV7-2 to TRBJ2-7, with 16 positions matching TRBD2. Unmatched junction bases numbered 3, after V lost 4 bases and J lost 3 bases. The CDR3 loop spans 16 amino acids. The V gene's germline CDR1 is SGHTA and CDR2 FQGNSA. The CDR3 protein is CASSSGLAGGYYEQYF. The CDR3 DNA reads TGTGCCAGCAGCTCGGGACTAGCGGGGGGGTACTACGAGCAGTACTTC.

This clonotype was counted many times. The V gene is TRBV7-2, the J gene TRBJ1-1; the D gene is possibly TRBD1 (5 bases). Germline CDR1 is SGHTA and CDR2 is FQGNSA. Trimming shortened V by 5 bases and J by 4 bases, and 11 bases separated the two germline ends. The CDR3 spans 13 residues. Here the CDR3 reads CASSQDRLTEAFF. The CDR3 nucleotides are TGTGCCAGCAGCCAAGACAGACTCACTGAAGCTTTCTTT.